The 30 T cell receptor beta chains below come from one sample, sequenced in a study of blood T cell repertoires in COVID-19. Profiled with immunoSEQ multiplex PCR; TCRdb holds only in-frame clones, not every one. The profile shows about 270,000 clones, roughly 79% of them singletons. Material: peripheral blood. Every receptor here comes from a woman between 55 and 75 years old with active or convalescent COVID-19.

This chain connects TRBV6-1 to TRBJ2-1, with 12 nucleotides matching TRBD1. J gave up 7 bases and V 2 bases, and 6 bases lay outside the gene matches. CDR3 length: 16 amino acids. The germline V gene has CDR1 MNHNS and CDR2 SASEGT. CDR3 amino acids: CASSEFGTGGYNEQFF. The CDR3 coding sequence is TGTGCCAGCAGTGAATTCGGGACAGGGGGCTATAATGAGCAGTTCTTC.

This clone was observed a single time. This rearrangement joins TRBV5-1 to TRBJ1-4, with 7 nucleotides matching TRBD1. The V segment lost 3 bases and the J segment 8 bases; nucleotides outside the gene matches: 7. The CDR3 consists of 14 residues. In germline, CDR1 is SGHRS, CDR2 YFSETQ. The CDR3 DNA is TGCGCCAGCAGCTCTGGACAGGTTGGCGAAAAACTGTTTTTT. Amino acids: CASSSGQVGEKLFF. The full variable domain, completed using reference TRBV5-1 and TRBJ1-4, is KAGVTQTPRYLIKTRGQQVTLSCSPISGHRSVSWYQQTPGQGLQFLFEYFSETQRNKGNFPGRFSGRQFSNSRSEMNVSTLELGDSALYLCASSSGQVGEKLFFGSGTQLSVL.

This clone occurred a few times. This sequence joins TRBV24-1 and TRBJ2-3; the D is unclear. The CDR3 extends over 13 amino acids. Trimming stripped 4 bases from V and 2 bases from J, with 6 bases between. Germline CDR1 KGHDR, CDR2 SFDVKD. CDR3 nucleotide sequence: TGTGCCACCAGTGACAGGAACACAGATACGCAGTATTTT. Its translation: CATSDRNTDTQYF.

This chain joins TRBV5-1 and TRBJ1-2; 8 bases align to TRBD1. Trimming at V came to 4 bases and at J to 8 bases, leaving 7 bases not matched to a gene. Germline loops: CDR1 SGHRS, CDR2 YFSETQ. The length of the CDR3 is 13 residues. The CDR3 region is CASSQDRDHGYTF. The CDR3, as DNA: TGCGCCAGCAGCCAGGACAGGGATCACGGCTACACCTTC.

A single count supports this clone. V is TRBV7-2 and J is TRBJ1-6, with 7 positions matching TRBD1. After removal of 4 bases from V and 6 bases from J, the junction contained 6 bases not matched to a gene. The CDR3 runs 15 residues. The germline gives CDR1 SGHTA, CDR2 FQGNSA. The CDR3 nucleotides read TGTGCCAGCAGCTCTAGACAGGGCTCTAATTCACCCCTCCACTTT. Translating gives CASSSRQGSNSPLHF.

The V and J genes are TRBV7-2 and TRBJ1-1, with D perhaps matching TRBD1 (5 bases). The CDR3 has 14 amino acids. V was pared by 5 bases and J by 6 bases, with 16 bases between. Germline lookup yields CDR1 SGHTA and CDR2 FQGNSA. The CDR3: CASSAQVRAPEAFF. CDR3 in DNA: TGTGCCAGCAGCGCCCAGGTCAGGGCACCTGAAGCTTTCTTT.

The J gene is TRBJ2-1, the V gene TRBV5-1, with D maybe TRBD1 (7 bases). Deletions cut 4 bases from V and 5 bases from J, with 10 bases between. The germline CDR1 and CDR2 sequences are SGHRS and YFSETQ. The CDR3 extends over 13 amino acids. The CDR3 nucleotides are TGCGCCAGCAGCCAGGGGGGAGACAATGAGCAGTTCTTC. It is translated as CASSQGGDNEQFF.

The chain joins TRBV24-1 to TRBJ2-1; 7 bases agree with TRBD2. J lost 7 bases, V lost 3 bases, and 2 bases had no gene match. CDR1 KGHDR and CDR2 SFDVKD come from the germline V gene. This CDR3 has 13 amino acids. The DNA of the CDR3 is TGTGCCACCAGTGATGGGACTAAGAATGAGCAGTTCTTC. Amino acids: CATSDGTKNEQFF.

The CDR3 reads CASSEAPPGTGGQPQHF. CDR3 DNA sequence: TGTGCCAGCAGTGAAGCGCCCCCCGGGACAGGGGGTCAGCCCCAGCATTTT. The V gene is TRBV2, the J gene TRBJ1-5; 11 bases fit TRBD1. The germline CDR1 and CDR2 sequences are SNHLY and FYNNEI. Trimming took 0 bases from V and 6 from J; bases not matched to a gene: 7. The CDR3 contains 17 residues.

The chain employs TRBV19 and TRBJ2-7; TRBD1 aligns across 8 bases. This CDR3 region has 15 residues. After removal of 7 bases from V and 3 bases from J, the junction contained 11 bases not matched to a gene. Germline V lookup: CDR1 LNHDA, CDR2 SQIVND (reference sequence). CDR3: CASTAGPGGGYEQYF. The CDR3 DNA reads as TGTGCCAGTACCGCGGGCCCAGGGGGCGGCTACGAGCAGTACTTC.

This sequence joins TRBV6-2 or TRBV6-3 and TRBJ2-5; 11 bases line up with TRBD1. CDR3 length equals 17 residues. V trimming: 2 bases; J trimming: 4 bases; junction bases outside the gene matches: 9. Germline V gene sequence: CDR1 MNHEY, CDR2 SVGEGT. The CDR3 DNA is TGTGCCAGCAGTTACGTTAGAGGACAGGGGGCGCGAGAGACCCAGTACTTC. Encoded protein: CASSYVRGQGARETQYF.

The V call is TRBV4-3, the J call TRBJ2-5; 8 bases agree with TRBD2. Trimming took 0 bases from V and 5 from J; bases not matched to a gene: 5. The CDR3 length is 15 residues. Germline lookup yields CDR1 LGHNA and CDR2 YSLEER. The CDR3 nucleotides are TGCGCCAGCAGCCAAGATGGGACTAGAGATGAGACCCAGTACTTC. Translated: CASSQDGTRDETQYF.

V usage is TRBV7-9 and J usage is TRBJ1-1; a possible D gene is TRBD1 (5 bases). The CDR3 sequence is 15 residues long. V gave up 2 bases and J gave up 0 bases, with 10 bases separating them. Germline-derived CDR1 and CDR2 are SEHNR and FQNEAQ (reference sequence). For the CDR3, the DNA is TGTGCCAGCAGCTTACCGGGGGGACTGAACACTGAAGCTTTCTTT. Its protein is CASSLPGGLNTEAFF.

The CDR3 nucleotides are TGCGCCAGCAGCTTTGACAGTGGAAACACCATATATTTT. Translation: CASSFDSGNTIYF. This sequence joins TRBV5-1 and TRBJ1-3; maybe TRBD1 (5 bases). With 2 bases removed from V and 3 bases from J, the gap between germline ends came to 6 bases. The germline gives CDR1 SGHRS, CDR2 YFSETQ. The CDR3 consists of 13 residues.

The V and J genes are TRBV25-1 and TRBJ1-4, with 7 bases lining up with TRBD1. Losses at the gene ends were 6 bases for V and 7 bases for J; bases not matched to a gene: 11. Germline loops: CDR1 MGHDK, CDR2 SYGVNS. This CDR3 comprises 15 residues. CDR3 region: CASSPMTGTGEKLFF. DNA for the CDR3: TGTGCCAGCAGCCCTATGACAGGGACGGGTGAAAAACTGTTTTTT.

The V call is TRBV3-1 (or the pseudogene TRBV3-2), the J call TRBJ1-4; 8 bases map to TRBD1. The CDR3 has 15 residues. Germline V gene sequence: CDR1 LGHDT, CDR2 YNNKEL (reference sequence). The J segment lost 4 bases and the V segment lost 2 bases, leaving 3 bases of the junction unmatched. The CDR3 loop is CASSQPGQDNEKLFF. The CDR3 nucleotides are TGTGCCAGCAGCCAACCGGGACAGGATAATGAAAAACTGTTTTTT.

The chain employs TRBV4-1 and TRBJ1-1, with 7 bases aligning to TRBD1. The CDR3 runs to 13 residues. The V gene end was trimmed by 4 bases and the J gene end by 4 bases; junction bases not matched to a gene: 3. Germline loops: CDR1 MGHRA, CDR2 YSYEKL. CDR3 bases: TGCGCCAGCAGCCGAACAGGGGTCACTGAAGCTTTCTTT. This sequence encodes CASSRTGVTEAFF.

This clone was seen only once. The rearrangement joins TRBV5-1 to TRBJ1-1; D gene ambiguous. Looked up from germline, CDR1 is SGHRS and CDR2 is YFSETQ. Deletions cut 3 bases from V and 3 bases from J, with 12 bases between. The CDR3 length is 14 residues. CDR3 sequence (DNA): TGCGCCAGCAGCTATGTCACTAGGGACACTGAAGCTTTCTTT. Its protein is CASSYVTRDTEAFF. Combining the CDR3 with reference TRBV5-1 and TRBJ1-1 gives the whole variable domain KAGVTQTPRYLIKTRGQQVTLSCSPISGHRSVSWYQQTPGQGLQFLFEYFSETQRNKGNFPGRFSGRQFSNSRSEMNVSTLELGDSALYLCASSYVTRDTEAFFGQGTRLTVV.

CDR3 sequence reads: CASSLNLQTYEQYF. CDR3 sequence (DNA): TGTGCCAGCAGCTTGAATCTGCAGACCTACGAGCAGTACTTC. The chain couples TRBV5-6 to TRBJ2-7; D is uncertain. V was trimmed by 1 base and J by 2 bases, leaving 10 bases between them. Germline values: CDR1 SGHDT, CDR2 YYEEEE. The CDR3 totals 14 residues.

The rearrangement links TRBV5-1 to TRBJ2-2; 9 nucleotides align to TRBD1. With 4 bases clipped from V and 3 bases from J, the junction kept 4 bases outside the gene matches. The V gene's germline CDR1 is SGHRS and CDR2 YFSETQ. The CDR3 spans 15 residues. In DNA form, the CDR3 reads TGCGCCAGCAGCCAACAGGGGGCTGACACCGGGGAGCTGTTTTTT. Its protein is CASSQQGADTGELFF.

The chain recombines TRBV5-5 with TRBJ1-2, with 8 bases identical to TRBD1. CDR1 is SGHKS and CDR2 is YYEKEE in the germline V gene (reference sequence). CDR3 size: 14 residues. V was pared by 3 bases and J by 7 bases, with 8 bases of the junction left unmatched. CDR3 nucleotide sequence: TGTGCCAGCAGCTCCTACGGACAGGGCGGTGGCTACACCTTC. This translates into CASSSYGQGGGYTF.

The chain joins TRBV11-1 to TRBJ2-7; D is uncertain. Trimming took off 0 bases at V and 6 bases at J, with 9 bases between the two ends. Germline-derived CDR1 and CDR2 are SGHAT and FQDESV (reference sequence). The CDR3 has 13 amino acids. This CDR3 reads CASSLAPVGEQYF. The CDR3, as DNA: TGTGCCAGCAGCTTAGCCCCGGTCGGCGAGCAGTACTTC.

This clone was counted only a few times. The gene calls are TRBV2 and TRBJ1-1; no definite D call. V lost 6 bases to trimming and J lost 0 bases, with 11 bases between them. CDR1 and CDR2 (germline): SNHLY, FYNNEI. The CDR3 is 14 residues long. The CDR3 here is CASRPGTMNTEAFF. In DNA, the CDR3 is TGTGCCAGCAGACCAGGTACCATGAACACTGAAGCTTTCTTT.

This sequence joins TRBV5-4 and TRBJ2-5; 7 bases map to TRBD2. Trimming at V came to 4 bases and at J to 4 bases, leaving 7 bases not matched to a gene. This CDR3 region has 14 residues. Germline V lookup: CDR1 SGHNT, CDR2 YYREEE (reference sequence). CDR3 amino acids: CASSRGGGGETQYF. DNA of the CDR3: TGTGCCAGCAGCCGTGGTGGGGGGGGAGAGACCCAGTACTTC.

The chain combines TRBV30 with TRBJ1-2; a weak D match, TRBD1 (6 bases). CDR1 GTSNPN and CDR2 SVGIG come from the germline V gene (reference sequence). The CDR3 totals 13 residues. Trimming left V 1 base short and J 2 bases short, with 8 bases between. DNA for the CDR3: TGTGCCTGGAGTGCGGACAGAAACTATGGCTACACCTTC. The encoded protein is CAWSADRNYGYTF.

The CDR3 bases are TGTGCCAGTATCCAGCCCCGGGACAGGGGGTCCTATGGCTACACCTTC. It is translated as CASIQPRDRGSYGYTF. The chain joins TRBV19 to TRBJ1-2, with 11 bases matching TRBD1. Germline assignment: CDR1 LNHDA and CDR2 SQIVND (reference sequence). The CDR3 sequence is 16 residues long. J gave up 4 bases and V 7 bases, and 11 bases lay outside the gene matches.

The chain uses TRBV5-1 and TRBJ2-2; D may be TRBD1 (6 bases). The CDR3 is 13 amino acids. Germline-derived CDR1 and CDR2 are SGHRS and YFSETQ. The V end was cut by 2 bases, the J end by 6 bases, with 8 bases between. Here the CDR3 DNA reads TGCGCCAGCAGCTTTACAGGGTCCGGGGAGCTGTTTTTT. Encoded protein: CASSFTGSGELFF.

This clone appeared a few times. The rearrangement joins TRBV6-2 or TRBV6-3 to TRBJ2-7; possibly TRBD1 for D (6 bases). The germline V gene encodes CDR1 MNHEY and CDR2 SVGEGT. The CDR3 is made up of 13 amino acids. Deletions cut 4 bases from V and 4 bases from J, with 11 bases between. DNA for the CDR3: TGTGCCAGCAGTTTTTCAGGGGCATACGAGCAGTACTTC. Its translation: CASSFSGAYEQYF.

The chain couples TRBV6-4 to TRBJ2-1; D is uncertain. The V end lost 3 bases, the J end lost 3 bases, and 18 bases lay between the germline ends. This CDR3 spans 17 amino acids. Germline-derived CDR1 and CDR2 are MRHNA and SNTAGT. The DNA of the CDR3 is TGTGCCAGCAGTGAACCCCTTGTCCCAGTTGTCTACAATGAGCAGTTCTTC. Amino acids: CASSEPLVPVVYNEQFF.

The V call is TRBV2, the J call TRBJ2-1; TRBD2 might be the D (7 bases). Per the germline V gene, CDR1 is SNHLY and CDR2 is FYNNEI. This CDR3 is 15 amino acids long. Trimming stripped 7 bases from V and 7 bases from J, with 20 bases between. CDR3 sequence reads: CASIEGRGILNEQFF. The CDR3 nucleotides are TGTGCCAGCATTGAGGGGAGGGGGATACTTAATGAGCAGTTCTTC.